This T cell receptor beta chain was observed in a study of blood T cell repertoires in COVID-19 (dated by TCRdb to 2020 to 2021). Background for the entire study: Collaborator samples came from the United States, Italy and Spain and covered acute and convalescent phases of COVID-19. The material from the prospective study consisted of cDNA or gDNA derived from T cells, B-cell-depleted T cells, or PBMCs. The samples were drawn from the first 160 participants of the ongoing ImmuneRACE study and from over a thousand subjects provided by 6 global collaborators. The repertoires were released in a freely available public database meant as a resource for research on the immune response to SARS-CoV-2. Deeply sampled blood TCRbeta repertoires from subjects exposed to, actively infected with, or recovered from COVID-19 were included in the dataset. A de-identified subject ID, COVID-19 status, age in years and sex were almost always included in the sample metadata. Where available, HLA class I and class II types were taken from metadata supplied by the sample provider and were not determined by assay-based typing. Broad study findings and their caveats: The quantity of clinical and demographic metadata differed by source and by participant and was supplied without curation.

For CDR1 and CDR2, the germline V gene (reference sequence) lists LNHNV and YYDKDF. V lost 0 bases and J lost 3 bases; the stretch between them is 12 bases long. Including cysteine and phenylalanine, the CDR3 has 15 amino acids. Only the CDR3 portion is preserved as DNA: 45 bases, with reading frame beginning at the first base. The immunoSEQ Assay, a bias-controlled multiplex PCR, was used to amplify TCRbeta CDR3 regions from genomic DNA. Concerning the study's data processing: The number of nucleated cells in each sample was estimated from the amplification of reference gene primers within the assay. Sequence reads were collapsed and filtered to measure the absolute abundance of every unique TCRbeta CDR3 rearrangement. For each sample, productive Simpson clonality was calculated as the square root of Simpson's diversity index over productive rearrangements. This is the immuneACCESS table as TCRdb keeps it, with only in-frame sequences that have V and J called. A part of the clones is gone; compared with another copy, unresolved V genes explain less than half, and the rest is unexplained. V, J and clone size are taken as reported in that table, and D and trimming were inferred from the DNA itself. This sample comprises some 93,000 clones, about 89% of them detected only once. The biggest ten clones account for approximately 10% of the sample.

Collaborating institutions collected whole blood in K2EDTA tubes following their own protocols. Collaborator samples were shipped for TCRbeta analysis as frozen whole blood, isolated PBMCs, or DNA extracted from either sample type. Worth noting for this clone: No cognate antigen has been identified for it. Base qualities were left out, and no much larger clone turns up one base away.

The sequenced sample consisted of peripheral blood. The chain is assembled from TRBV15 and TRBJ2-7; tentative D gene TRBD1, with 5 bases matching. This sequence was found in a man aged 45-65 years with acute or convalescent COVID-19. The CDR3 region has the sequence CATSRDQGRHYEQYF. The DNA is as follows: TGTGCCACCAGCAGAGACCAGGGAAGGCACTACGAGCAGTACTTC.